This TCR beta chain was observed in a study of blood T cell repertoires in COVID-19. Study context: PBMCs, B-cell-depleted T cells, or T cells were the source of the cDNA or gDNA that made up the material.

The CDR3 covers 14 residues. V lost 4 bases and J 3 bases, leaving 9 bases between the germline ends. Germline V gene lookup returns CDR1 SGHVS and CDR2 FNYEAQ. Produced via immunoSEQ multiplex PCR; TCRdb's table is partial and in-frame only. The table shows 200,000 to 250,000 clones, with about four fifths occurring only once. Researchers sorted participants into cohorts using their self-reported clinical history. What the recovered Cohort 3 donors had was two negative PCRs, clearance, or symptom resolution. J is TRBJ1-4 and V is TRBV7-6; D possibly corresponds to TRBD1 (5 bases). This TCR was sampled from a man between 60 and 75 years old who had recovered from COVID-19. Sample: PBMCs or T cells enriched from blood (not recorded which). The CDR3 loop reads CASSYGTPNEKLFF. CDR3 bases: TGTGCCAGCAGCTACGGGACTCCTAATGAAAAACTGTTTTTT. Drawing the rest from reference TRBV7-6 and TRBJ1-4, the complete variable domain is GAGVSQSPRYKVTKRGQDVALRCDPISGHVSLYWYRQALGQGPEFLTYFNYEAQQDKSGLPNDRFSAERPEGSISTLTIQRTEQRDSAMYRCASSYGTPNEKLFFGSGTQLSVL.